Listed below are T cell receptor beta chains from one sample, sequenced in a study of post-analysis software for immune sequencing data. TCRdb processed the PCR reads anew with MiXCR; each CDR3 protein has one entry. The sample lists hundreds of thousands of distinct CDR3 sequences; about 44% were seen once. Material for sequencing was blood. Receptors originate from a girl aged 10 to 17 with multiple sclerosis. CDR3s leave out the opening cysteine and the closing phenylalanine or tryptophan.

V	J	CDR3
TRBV6-6	TRBJ2-5	ASTASGRRETQY
TRBV20-1	TRBJ2-1	SARDWARAYSYNEQF
TRBV7-2	TRBJ1-6	ASSLYSPGQYNSPLH
TRBV5-1	TRBJ2-3	ASSLWDWADTQY
TRBV4-1	TRBJ1-1	ASSREDVLVAF
TRBV10-3	TRBJ1-2	AISESPGGYT
TRBV7-3	TRBJ2-1	ASSLTPRASGGAGNEQF
TRBV12-3/TRBV12-4	TRBJ2-7	ASSATPDDPYEQY
TRBV29-1	TRBJ2-5	SVGDSIRETQY
TRBV12-3/TRBV12-4	TRBJ1-2	ASRTTRRANYGYT
TRBV5-5	TRBJ2-7	ASSPGRSGYEQY
TRBV7-2	TRBJ2-7	ASSLALRSEQY
TRBV24-1	TRBJ2-1	ATSDQTGSYNEQF
TRBV12-3/TRBV12-4	TRBJ2-1	ASSLMAGGLYEQF
TRBV29-1	TRBJ1-1	SVGARIGPNTEAF
TRBV4-1	TRBJ2-7	ASSQALLAVSGSYEQY
TRBV6-6	TRBJ1-2	ASSYSGGLKDGYT
TRBV7-2	TRBJ2-3	ASSLAEGADTQY
TRBV6-6	TRBJ1-2	ASRAGQGIGYT
TRBV11-2	TRBJ1-1	ASSLGHWGGSTEAF
TRBV6-2/TRBV6-3	TRBJ1-6	ASSYFGRQANSPLH
TRBV3-1	TRBJ2-7	ASSSEAGGSYEQY
TRBV7-2	TRBJ2-7	ASSGGVSYEQY
TRBV27	TRBJ1-6	ASSDTGQGAGYSPLH
TRBV4-2	.	ASSPQGGPGETQY
TRBV5-6	TRBJ2-3	ASSLIVDRSTDTQY
TRBV19	TRBJ1-2	ASSIGNNYGYT
TRBV20-1	TRBJ1-6	SAVRGHSNSPLH